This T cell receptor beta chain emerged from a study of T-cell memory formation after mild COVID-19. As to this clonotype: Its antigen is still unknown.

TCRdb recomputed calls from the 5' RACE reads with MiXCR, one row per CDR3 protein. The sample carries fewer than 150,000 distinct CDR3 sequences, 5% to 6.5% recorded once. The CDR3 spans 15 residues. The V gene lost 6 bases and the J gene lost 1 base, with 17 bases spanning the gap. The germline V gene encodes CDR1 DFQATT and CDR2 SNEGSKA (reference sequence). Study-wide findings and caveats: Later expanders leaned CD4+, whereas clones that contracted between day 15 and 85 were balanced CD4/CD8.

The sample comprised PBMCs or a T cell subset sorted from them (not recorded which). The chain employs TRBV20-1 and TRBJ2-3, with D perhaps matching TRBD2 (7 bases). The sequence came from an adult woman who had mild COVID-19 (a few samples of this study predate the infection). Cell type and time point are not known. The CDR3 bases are TGCAGTGCCCCGGGGGCTAGCGGTGGCACAGATACGCAGTATTTT. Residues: CSAPGASGGTDTQYF.